The 27 T cell receptor beta chains presented below share a single source sample, sequenced in a study of memory CD4+ T cells and cytomegalovirus serostatus. This table comes from immunoSEQ multiplex PCR, and its TCRdb copy is limited to in-frame clones, with some not included. The table includes 60,000 to 75,000 clones, around 82% detected once. The sort gate was single viable CD3+CD4+CD8-CD45RO+ cells for memory CD4+ T cells. Input material: memory CD4+ T cells from blood. The receptors derive from an adult in good health and CMV-seronegative. Some clones in this sample may be carry-over from other donors' samples.

The CDR3 bases are TGTGCCAGCAGTAGGGACGGCTTCGACTACGAGCAGTACTTC. It is translated as CASSRDGFDYEQYF. V usage is TRBV6-5 and J usage is TRBJ2-7; D tentatively reads TRBD1 or TRBD2 (5 bases each). The germline V gene has CDR1 MNHEY and CDR2 SVGAGI. The CDR3 has 14 amino acids. Trimming removed 5 bases from V and 3 bases from J, with 14 bases in between.

This chain uses TRBV10-3 with TRBJ2-5; 8 bases are a match to TRBD1. V was pared by 9 bases and J by 4 bases, with 7 bases of the junction left unmatched. Germline V gives CDR1 ENHRY, CDR2 SYGVKD. This CDR3 has 13 amino acids. CDR3: CAISTGVGETQYF. The CDR3 DNA sequence: TGTGCCATTTCGACAGGGGTCGGAGAGACCCAGTACTTC.

CDR3 in DNA: TGTGCCAGCAGTTTAGGGCCGATACACACCTTC. It is translated as CASSLGPIHTF. The chain recombines TRBV28 with TRBJ1-2; D gene ambiguous. This CDR3 comprises 11 residues. V lost 2 bases, J lost 12 bases, and 10 bases lay in between. CDR1 is MDHEN, CDR2 SYDVKM, per germline.

The V gene is TRBV7-9, the J gene TRBJ1-2; no clear D. Germline V gene lookup returns CDR1 SEHNR and CDR2 FQNEAQ (reference sequence). This CDR3 contains 15 residues. Between the trimmed V and J ends, which lost 2 bases and 4 bases, there was a span of 14 bases. The CDR3 DNA reads TGTGCCAGCAGCTTAATGGGGAACTCTATCTATGGCTACACCTTC. It is translated as CASSLMGNSIYGYTF.

This rearrangement joins TRBV15 to TRBJ2-1, with D unresolved. Germline V lookup: CDR1 LNHNV, CDR2 YYDKDF (reference sequence). CDR3 size: 13 residues. V lost 0 bases, J lost 7 bases, and 7 bases lay in between. CDR3 bases: TGTGCCACCAGCAGAGATATGGGGAATGAGCAGTTCTTC. Its protein is CATSRDMGNEQFF. Together with reference TRBV15 and TRBJ2-1, the CDR3 gives the full variable domain: DAMVIQNPRYQVTQFGKPVTLSCSQTLNHNVMYWYQQKSSQAPKLLFHYYDKDFNNEADTPDNFQSRRPNTSFCFLDIRSPGLGDTAMYLCATSRDMGNEQFFGPGTRLTVL.

The chain is built from TRBV9 and TRBJ2-7, with TRBD2 matching over 12 bases. V was pared by 7 bases and J by 2 bases, with 4 bases of the junction left unmatched. The CDR3 length is 14 residues. Germline V lookup: CDR1 SGDLS, CDR2 YYNGEE. The CDR3 loop is CASPGLAGPYEQYF. The CDR3 DNA sequence: TGTGCCAGCCCCGGACTAGCGGGGCCCTACGAGCAGTACTTC.

The chain recombines TRBV19 with TRBJ2-2, with D uncertain. Trimming removed 3 bases from V and 6 bases from J, with 11 bases in between. This CDR3 contains 14 residues. Germline V gene data show CDR1 as LNHDA and CDR2 as SQIVND (reference sequence). The CDR3, as DNA: TGTGCCAGTAGTATTGCCTGGGCATCCGGGGAGCTGTTTTTT. It encodes CASSIAWASGELFF. Together with reference TRBV19 and TRBJ2-2, the CDR3 gives the full variable domain: DGGITQSPKYLFRKEGQNVTLSCEQNLNHDAMYWYRQDPGQGLRLIYYSQIVNDFQKGDIAEGYSVSREKKESFPLTVTSAQKNPTAFYLCASSIAWASGELFFGEGSRLTVL.

CDR3 nucleotide sequence: TGCAGCGTTGAAGATGGTCCCAGGGGCTTTAACTATGGCTACACCTTC. This encodes CSVEDGPRGFNYGYTF. The rearrangement links TRBV29-1 to TRBJ1-2; possible D gene TRBD1, 6 bases. V shed 0 bases and J shed 1 base, with 15 bases lying between them. Germline assignment: CDR1 SQVTM and CDR2 ANQGSEA. CDR3 length: 16 amino acids.

The rearrangement joins TRBV9 to TRBJ2-3; no clear D gene. The CDR3 covers 17 residues. Germline CDR1 and CDR2: SGDLS and YYNGEE. With 3 bases removed from V and 6 bases from J, the gap between germline ends came to 23 bases. The CDR3 sequence: CASSARDGSFGEDTQYF. The DNA of the CDR3 is TGTGCCAGCAGCGCCCGAGACGGATCCTTTGGAGAGGATACGCAGTATTTT.

This clone was counted between two and nine times. This sample also contains other DNA sequences that code for the same CDR3. The chain joins TRBV6-5 to TRBJ1-2; no firm D call. The CDR3 is made up of 13 amino acids. Germline V CDR1 and CDR2: MNHEY, SVGAGI. The V and J ends lost 2 bases and 3 bases respectively, with 7 bases between them. CDR3 in amino acids: CASSYDPDYGYTF. The CDR3, as DNA: TGTGCCAGCAGTTACGATCCAGACTATGGCTACACCTTC.

Concerning this clone itself: The same CDR3 also results from other DNA sequences found in this sample. The chain combines TRBV5-4 with TRBJ1-2; a weak D match, TRBD1 (5 bases). Germline loops: CDR1 SGHNT, CDR2 YYREEE (reference sequence). V gave up 4 bases and J gave up 5 bases, with 9 bases separating them. The CDR3 covers 12 residues. The CDR3 protein is CASSLEGYGYTF. The CDR3 coding sequence is TGTGCCAGCAGCCTGGAGGGGTATGGCTACACCTTC.

In regard to this clone: Other nucleotide sequences in the sample specify the same CDR3. The J gene is TRBJ1-1, the V gene TRBV5-1; 7 bases are a match to TRBD1. Germline CDR1 SGHRS, CDR2 YFSETQ. This CDR3 spans 15 amino acids. V trimming: 3 bases; J trimming: 7 bases; junction bases outside the gene matches: 12. The DNA for the CDR3 is TGCGCCAGCAGCTCCGGACAGGTCTCCGAAAATGAAGCTTTCTTT. This sequence encodes CASSSGQVSENEAFF.

The chain recombines TRBV4-1 with TRBJ1-5; no firm D call. The CDR3 is made up of 16 amino acids. Between the trimmed V and J ends, which lost 0 bases and 5 bases, there was a span of 14 bases. Germline assignment: CDR1 MGHRA and CDR2 YSYEKL. CDR3 region: CASSQESSGVYQPQHF. CDR3 nucleotides: TGCGCCAGCAGCCAAGAATCGTCTGGAGTCTATCAGCCCCAGCATTTT.

The V and J genes are TRBV4-3 and TRBJ2-3; TRBD1 is a possible D gene (5 bases). Germline V gene lookup returns CDR1 LGHNA and CDR2 YSLEER. This CDR3 comprises 14 residues. V gave up 3 bases and J gave up 6 bases, with 13 bases separating them. The CDR3 protein is CASSHSRAWDTQYF. CDR3 coding DNA: TGCGCCAGCAGCCACAGCAGGGCCTGGGATACGCAGTATTTT.

The chain uses TRBV7-2 and TRBJ1-1, with 7 bases aligning to TRBD1. The CDR3 is 15 amino acids. Germline V lookup: CDR1 SGHTA, CDR2 FQGNSA. The ends lost 3 bases at V and 3 bases at J; junction bases unmatched: 7. The CDR3: CASSLQGDRDTEAFF. In DNA, the CDR3 is TGTGCCAGCAGCTTGCAGGGGGATCGCGACACTGAAGCTTTCTTT.

A few counts support this clone. CDR3 region: CASSFDRIGEAFF. CDR3 nucleotide sequence: TGCGCCAGCAGCTTTGACAGGATAGGTGAAGCTTTCTTT. The chain uses TRBV5-1 and TRBJ1-1, with D perhaps matching TRBD1 (6 bases). V gave up 2 bases and J gave up 7 bases, with 12 bases separating them. In germline, CDR1 is SGHRS, CDR2 YFSETQ. This CDR3 spans 13 amino acids.

V gene TRBV5-1 combines with J gene TRBJ2-3; 7 bases are shared with TRBD2. Germline-derived CDR1 and CDR2 are SGHRS and YFSETQ. There are 15 residues in the CDR3. The ends lost 6 bases at V and 0 bases at J; junction bases unmatched: 7. The CDR3 protein is CASKAGVVSTDTQYF. The CDR3 DNA is TGCGCCAGCAAGGCGGGAGTCGTAAGCACAGATACGCAGTATTTT.

The chain joins TRBV6-1 to TRBJ2-2; D ambiguous. The CDR3 runs 14 residues. Germline CDR1 is MNHNS and CDR2 is SASEGT. Trimming pared 5 bases from V and 6 bases from J, leaving 13 bases between. CDR3 sequence (DNA): TGTGCCAGCAGTCTTGACAATCAGTCCGGGGAGCTGTTTTTT. Protein product: CASSLDNQSGELFF.

This chain links TRBV7-9 with TRBJ1-3, with no clear D. Germline loops: CDR1 SEHNR, CDR2 FQNEAQ (reference sequence). V was shortened by 3 bases and J by 7 bases, with 13 bases between the two germline ends. This CDR3 is built from 14 residues. The CDR3 reads CASSFDTGWNTIYF. DNA of the CDR3: TGTGCCAGCAGCTTTGACACGGGATGGAACACCATATATTTT.

V is TRBV2 and J is TRBJ1-4; TRBD1 matches at 7 bases. The CDR3 is 16 residues long. Germline CDR1 is SNHLY and CDR2 is FYNNEI. J was trimmed by 4 bases and V by 5 bases; bases with no gene match: 10. Here the CDR3 reads CASSPLGTAINEKLFF. DNA of the CDR3: TGTGCCAGCAGTCCCCTAGGGACAGCCATTAATGAAAAACTGTTTTTT.

This clone was found once. This chain joins TRBV5-1 and TRBJ2-1, with 7 bases matching TRBD1. V dropped 4 bases and J dropped 0; count of bases not matched to a gene: 4. Germline V gene data show CDR1 as SGHRS and CDR2 as YFSETQ. The CDR3 runs to 15 residues. CDR3 in DNA: TGCGCCAGCAGCACGGGACAGCGCTCCTACAATGAGCAGTTCTTC. This encodes CASSTGQRSYNEQFF.

The chain joins TRBV5-1 to TRBJ2-5; D might be TRBD2 (6 bases). V was trimmed by 2 bases and J by 7 bases, leaving 15 bases between them. Germline CDR1 is SGHRS and CDR2 is YFSETQ. The CDR3 loop spans 14 amino acids. CDR3 sequence: CASSFGSEEGTQYF. CDR3 DNA sequence: TGCGCCAGCAGCTTTGGCTCTGAGGAGGGGACCCAGTACTTC.

The rearrangement joins TRBV2 to TRBJ1-6; 7 bases match TRBD1. V lost 5 bases to trimming and J lost 8 bases; unmatched junction nucleotides: 9. CDR1 is SNHLY and CDR2 is FYNNEI in the germline V gene. The CDR3 contains 15 residues. DNA for the CDR3: TGTGCCAGCAGTCGAGACAGGGACTCTTATTCACCCCTCCACTTT. Protein product: CASSRDRDSYSPLHF. Complete variable domain (other parts from reference TRBV2 and TRBJ1-6): EPEVTQTPSHQVTQMGQEVILRCVPISNHLYFYWYRQILGQKVEFLVSFYNNEISEKSEIFDDQFSVERPDGSNFTLKIRSTKLEDSAMYFCASSRDRDSYSPLHFGNGTRLTVT.

The chain combines TRBV7-2 with TRBJ2-1; D is uncertain. Germline assignment: CDR1 SGHTA and CDR2 FQGNSA. CDR3 length equals 14 residues. Trimming removed 1 base from V and 3 bases from J, with 7 bases in between. The DNA for the CDR3 is TGTGCCAGCAGCTTAGTTCTAGGCTACAATGAGCAGTTCTTC. This sequence encodes CASSLVLGYNEQFF.

The chain couples TRBV10-3 to TRBJ1-5, with D maybe TRBD1 (5 bases). Germline values: CDR1 ENHRY, CDR2 SYGVKD. Trimming shortened V by 2 bases and J by 5 bases, and 10 bases separated the two germline ends. This CDR3 is 14 amino acids long. The CDR3 loop is CAISENRGDQPQHF. In DNA, the CDR3 is TGTGCCATCAGTGAGAACCGGGGGGATCAGCCCCAGCATTTT.

The chain links TRBV6-5 to TRBJ2-3; the D is unclear. The ends were cut back, 6 bases at V and 10 bases at J, with 14 bases in the middle. Germline V gives CDR1 MNHEY, CDR2 SVGAGI. CDR3 size: 12 residues. The CDR3 nucleotides read TGTGCCAGCAGGCAGGTGGGCAAGGCGCAGTATTTT. Its protein product is CASRQVGKAQYF.

The CDR3 region is CASSPGDSQNYGYTF. The CDR3 coding sequence is TGCGCCAGCAGCCCGGGGGACAGCCAAAACTATGGCTACACCTTC. This chain uses TRBV5-1 with TRBJ1-2; 7 nucleotides line up with TRBD1. Germline V lookup: CDR1 SGHRS, CDR2 YFSETQ. The CDR3 contains 15 residues. V trimming: 4 bases; J trimming: 2 bases; junction bases outside the gene matches: 8.